These 14 T cell receptor beta chains originate from one sample sequenced in a study of blood T cell repertoires in COVID-19 (dated by TCRdb to the early 2020s). The protocol used for the library was the immunoSEQ multiplex PCR assay. This immuneACCESS table, as held by TCRdb, lists in-frame sequences with V and J called but not all clones. Of the missing ones, under half trace to an unresolved V gene in checked studies; the others have no known cause. The sample table shows hundreds of thousands of clones, and around 88% are seen once. The top ten constitute over 4% of the sample. The sample comprised peripheral blood. The receptors come from a woman aged 25-40 years with acute or convalescent COVID-19.

The V call is TRBV24-1, the J call TRBJ1-2; D may be TRBD1 (5 bases). With 12 bases removed from V and 7 bases from J, the gap between germline ends came to 29 bases. Germline V gene lookup returns CDR1 KGHDR and CDR2 SFDVKD. This CDR3 is built from 16 residues. CDR3 nucleotide sequence: TGTGCCGACAGAAGGGAAGGGGCCGGAAGGATTTGTGGCTACACCTTC. Translation gives CADRREGAGRICGYTF.

In this sample, this clone turned up once. The chain is built from TRBV6-4 and TRBJ2-2; TRBD1 agrees at 9 bases. The CDR3 consists of 14 residues. Germline V gene sequence: CDR1 MRHNA, CDR2 SNTAGT. After removal of 6 bases from V and 5 bases from J, the junction contained 4 bases not matched to a gene. CDR3 residues: CASRGDRATGELFF. CDR3 nucleotides: TGTGCCAGCAGAGGGGACAGGGCGACCGGGGAGCTGTTTTTT.

The chain links TRBV19 to TRBJ1-2; a possible D gene is TRBD1 (6 bases). The germline V gene encodes CDR1 LNHDA and CDR2 SQIVND (reference sequence). V was clipped by 6 bases and J by 5 bases, with 22 bases between them. The CDR3 totals 16 residues. CDR3 nucleotides: TGTGCCAGTAGCATTTCAGGGGACCGGGCCTTATATGGCTACACCTTC. This translates into CASSISGDRALYGYTF.

The rearrangement uses TRBV2 and TRBJ2-1, with TRBD2 matching 8 bases. V lost 4 bases and J lost 0; bases outside the gene matches: 8. Germline V lookup: CDR1 SNHLY, CDR2 FYNNEI. The length of the CDR3 is 17 residues. The CDR3 nucleotides are TGTGCCAGCAGTGCCACGGGGGGGCGAAACTCCTACAATGAGCAGTTCTTC. The encoded protein is CASSATGGRNSYNEQFF.

The genes are TRBV3-1 (or the pseudogene TRBV3-2) and TRBJ1-3; 9 bases line up with TRBD1. This CDR3 has 15 residues. CDR1 and CDR2 (germline): LGHDT, YNNKEL (reference sequence). V shed 4 bases, J shed 0 bases, and the junction held 1 base outside the gene matches. CDR3 in amino acids: CASSRTGDSGNTIYF. DNA for the CDR3: TGTGCCAGCAGCCGGACAGGGGACTCTGGAAACACCATATATTTT.

In the case of this clone: Other DNA variants within this sample encode the same CDR3. The genes are TRBV5-1 and TRBJ2-3, with D uncertain. CDR3 length: 14 residues. The V end was cut by 0 bases, the J end by 1 base, with 6 bases between. Germline V gene lookup returns CDR1 SGHRS and CDR2 YFSETQ. CDR3 nucleotide sequence: TGCGCCAGCAGCTTGGCCCCGGGCACAGATACGCAGTATTTT. Protein: CASSLAPGTDTQYF.

The chain recombines TRBV23-1 with TRBJ1-1; 8 nucleotides align to TRBD1. TRBV23-1 carries the ORF label, with uncertain function. The CDR3 runs 15 residues. The junction had 5 bases not matched to a gene; V was cut back by 5 bases and J by 0 bases. In DNA form, the CDR3 reads TGCGCCAGCAGTTACGACAGGGGACTGAACACTGAAGCTTTCTTT. Amino acid sequence: CASSYDRGLNTEAFF.

The chain has TRBV5-1 and TRBJ2-4, with 7 bases fitting TRBD2. The length of the CDR3 is 16 residues. Germline values: CDR1 SGHRS, CDR2 YFSETQ. Losses at the gene ends were 0 bases for V and 1 base for J; bases not matched to a gene: 4. This CDR3 reads CASSLAGGRAKNIQYF. CDR3 in DNA: TGCGCCAGCAGCTTGGCCGGGGGGAGGGCCAAAAACATTCAGTACTTC.

Only a few counts were recorded for this clone. The chain recombines TRBV2 with TRBJ2-7; 7 nucleotides line up with TRBD1. There are 18 residues in the CDR3. Germline V gene sequence: CDR1 SNHLY, CDR2 FYNNEI. Unmatched junction bases numbered 21, after V lost 5 bases and J lost 5 bases. For the CDR3, the DNA is TGTGCCAGCAGTACTCCGGTCAACAGGGGATTGGGAAAGAACGAGCAGTACTTC. Its protein product is CASSTPVNRGLGKNEQYF.

The chain combines TRBV5-1 with TRBJ2-5; 12 nucleotides align to TRBD1. This CDR3 comprises 15 residues. The V and J ends lost 4 bases and 5 bases, in that order; junction bases with no gene match: 6. Germline V gene lookup returns CDR1 SGHRS and CDR2 YFSETQ. CDR3 in DNA: TGCGCCAGCAGCCCCGGGACAGGGGGCATGGAGACCCAGTACTTC. Translated, it gives CASSPGTGGMETQYF.

The chain recombines TRBV7-9 with TRBJ2-2, with D possibly TRBD2 on 6 matching bases. The germline gives CDR1 SEHNR, CDR2 FQNEAQ (reference sequence). CDR3 length equals 14 residues. The germline V and J ends were trimmed by 3 bases and 9 bases, with 14 bases remaining between them. The CDR3 spells CASSFRKEGRELFF. CDR3 DNA sequence: TGTGCCAGCAGCTTTCGAAAGGAGGGCCGGGAGCTGTTTTTT.

J is TRBJ1-4 and V is TRBV2; TRBD1 is a possible D gene (6 bases). Germline V gene data show CDR1 as SNHLY and CDR2 as FYNNEI. With 4 bases removed from V and 7 bases from J, the gap between germline ends came to 13 bases. The CDR3 spans 14 residues. The CDR3 DNA follows: TGTGCCAGCAGTGCTGGGACAATCGGTGAAAAACTGTTTTTT. Residues: CASSAGTIGEKLFF.

This sequence joins TRBV7-8 and TRBJ1-1, with no clear D. The CDR3 consists of 15 residues. V dropped 3 bases and J dropped 1 base, with 12 bases sitting between them. Germline V gene sequence: CDR1 SGHVS, CDR2 FQNEAQ. The CDR3 nucleotides are TGTGCCAGCAGCTTCCTCGAGGCAGCGAACACTGAAGCTTTCTTT. It is translated as CASSFLEAANTEAFF.

This chain joins TRBV25-1 and TRBJ1-1; D gene unclear. The length of the CDR3 is 16 residues. The germline V gene has CDR1 MGHDK and CDR2 SYGVNS. Trimming left V 2 bases short and J 4 bases short, with 17 bases between. The DNA for the CDR3 is TGTGCCAGCAGTGAAGGTCGGCGGGCCTTGGGCACTGAAGCTTTCTTT. It yields the protein CASSEGRRALGTEAFF.